These 20 T cell receptor beta chains share one sample of origin, sequenced in a study of CD8+CD57+ T cells in acquired aplastic anemia. Researchers used genomic DNA as the template to profile TCR beta VDJ and CDR3. TCRdb called the reads again in MiXCR, with one record for every CDR3 protein. The sample has 65,000 to 85,000 distinct CDR3 sequences, 45% to 55% seen once. Sequenced sample: sorted CD4+, CD8+, or CD8+CD57+ T cells (not recorded which) from PBMCs. These TCRs come from a human donor in good health, serving as a control.

The rearrangement links TRBV19 to TRBJ1-4; D not certain. This CDR3 has 17 residues. CDR1 is LNHDA and CDR2 is SQIVND in the germline V gene (reference sequence). V was shortened by 3 bases and J by 0 bases, with 14 bases between the two germline ends. DNA for the CDR3: TGTGCCAGTAGTATGCGGTTGGGCCAGGCAACTAATGAAAAACTGTTTTTT. It is translated as CASSMRLGQATNEKLFF.

This clonotype was recorded many times. This sequence joins TRBV11-2 and TRBJ2-5, with D perhaps TRBD1 (5 bases). The CDR3 consists of 14 residues. Germline CDR1 and CDR2: SGHAT and FQNNGV. V was cut by 5 bases and J by 1 base, with 11 bases left in between. CDR3 region: CASSPGRIQETQYF. The CDR3 nucleotides read TGTGCCAGCAGCCCAGGGCGGATCCAAGAGACCCAGTACTTC.

Points on this clonotype: At one end, the junction sequence differs from germline, possibly due to a read error. This chain links TRBV10-3 with TRBJ1-3; D not certain. The germline CDR1 and CDR2 sequences are ENHRY and SYGVKD. This CDR3 contains 15 residues. CDR3 sequence: CAISESVASGSTIYF. The CDR3 DNA reads TGTGCCATCAGTGAGTCCGTAGCCTCTGGAAGCACCATATATTTT.

Only a few counts were recorded for this clonotype. CDR3 residues: CAIWEGVNTEAFF. CDR3 DNA: TGTGCCATCTGGGAGGGTGTGAACACTGAAGCTTTCTTT. The V call is TRBV10-3, the J call TRBJ1-1; D unresolved. Per germline, CDR1 ENHRY and CDR2 SYGVKD. This CDR3 region has 13 residues. V was clipped by 8 bases and J by 0 bases, with 10 bases between them.

This clonotype has ten or more counts. V is TRBV19 and J is TRBJ1-4, with D perhaps TRBD1 (6 bases). Between the trimmed V and J ends, which lost 9 bases and 0 bases, there was a span of 20 bases. The CDR3 is 17 residues long. Germline V gives CDR1 LNHDA, CDR2 SQIVND (reference sequence). The CDR3 nucleotides read TGTGCCAGGGCACCTACAGGGCTGGGTTCAACTAATGAAAAACTGTTTTTT. It codes for CARAPTGLGSTNEKLFF. Together with reference TRBV19 and TRBJ1-4, the CDR3 gives the full variable domain: DGGITQSPKYLFRKEGQNVTLSCEQNLNHDAMYWYRQDPGQGLRLIYYSQIVNDFQKGDIAEGYSVSREKKESFPLTVTSAQKNPTAFYLCARAPTGLGSTNEKLFFGSGTQLSVL.

This clonotype has more than one count but fewer than ten. The chain uses TRBV5-6 and TRBJ1-1; D perhaps matches TRBD1 (5 bases). CDR3 length: 14 amino acids. V was cut by 0 bases and J by 5 bases, with 11 bases left in between. Per the germline V gene, CDR1 is SGHDT and CDR2 is YYEEEE. CDR3 nucleotide sequence: TGTGCCAGCAGCTTGGGAGGGGTCGGGACTGAAGCTTTCTTT. This codes for CASSLGGVGTEAFF.

A word on this clonotype: Lacking the conserved final phenylalanine or tryptophan, this CDR3 likely reflects a read error. This chain links TRBV9 with TRBJ1-1, with 10 nucleotides matching TRBD1. The germline CDR1 and CDR2 sequences are SGDLS and YYNGEE. This CDR3 region has 16 residues. V lost 0 bases and J lost 8; bases outside the gene matches: 10. The CDR3 here is CASSVGDRGGLTEAFL. The CDR3 bases are TGTGCCAGCAGCGTAGGGGACAGGGGAGGGCTGACCGAAGCTTTCCTT.

In its sample, this clonotype was seen a few times. This may come from a read error, since a much larger clone is one base off. This chain connects TRBV5-1 to TRBJ2-1; 14 bases line up with TRBD2. The germline CDR1 and CDR2 sequences are SGHRS and YFSETQ. This CDR3 has 15 residues. CDR3: CASRRLAGGPGEQSF. DNA of the CDR3: TGCGCCAGCAGGAGACTAGCGGGGGGGCCGGGTGAGCAGTCCTTC. Full variable domain (remainder filled in from reference TRBV5-1 and TRBJ2-1): KAGVTQTPRYLIKTRGQQVTLSCSPISGHRSVSWYQQTPGQGLQFLFEYFSETQRNKGNFPGRFSGRQFSNSRSEMNVSTLELGDSALYLCASRRLAGGPGEQSFGPGTRLTVL.

This clonotype was detected only once. V gene TRBV29-1 combines with J gene TRBJ2-1, with TRBD2 matching over 12 bases. Germline loops: CDR1 SQVTM, CDR2 ANQGSEA. The CDR3 sequence is 17 residues long. The V gene end was trimmed by 1 base and the J gene end by 2 bases; junction bases not matched to a gene: 6. CDR3 sequence (DNA): TGCAGCGTTGAAGGCCTAGCGGGGGGGCTTACCTACAATGAGCAGTTCTTC. Amino acid sequence: CSVEGLAGGLTYNEQFF.

J is TRBJ2-1 and V is TRBV19, with 7 bases fitting TRBD1. From germline, CDR1 is LNHDA and CDR2 SQIVND (reference sequence). The CDR3 is 13 amino acids. The V gene end was trimmed by 9 bases and the J gene end by 9 bases; junction bases not matched to a gene: 11. The CDR3: CASAGTAYGEQFF. The CDR3 region has the DNA TGTGCCAGCGCCGGGACAGCCTATGGTGAGCAGTTCTTC. The full variable domain, completed using reference TRBV19 and TRBJ2-1, is DGGITQSPKYLFRKEGQNVTLSCEQNLNHDAMYWYRQDPGQGLRLIYYSQIVNDFQKGDIAEGYSVSREKKESFPLTVTSAQKNPTAFYLCASAGTAYGEQFFGPGTRLTVL.

This chain uses TRBV7-9 with TRBJ2-7; D is unclear. V lost 1 base to trimming and J lost 0 bases, with 4 bases between them. The V gene's germline CDR1 is SEHNR and CDR2 FQNEAQ (reference sequence). The CDR3 runs 13 residues. The CDR3 nucleotides read TGTGCCAGCAGCTTAGGCTTCTCCTACGAGCAGTACTTC. It translates to CASSLGFSYEQYF.

DNA for the CDR3: TGCAGTGCTCCGAGGACAGGGGGCTACGAGCAGTACTTC. Its translation: CSAPRTGGYEQYF. The chain joins TRBV20-1 to TRBJ2-7; 10 bases agree with TRBD1. The CDR3 is 13 amino acids. V dropped 5 bases and J dropped 3; count of bases not matched to a gene: 4. Germline CDR1 and CDR2: DFQATT and SNEGSKA (reference sequence).

This clonotype was seen ten or more times. J is TRBJ2-6 and V is TRBV13; D is unresolved. The germline gives CDR1 PRHDT, CDR2 FYEKMQ (reference sequence). Trimming shortened V by 0 bases and J by 4 bases, and 4 bases separated the two germline ends. The CDR3 covers 14 residues. The CDR3 sequence: CASSLGGGANVLTF. The CDR3 bases are TGTGCCAGCAGCTTAGGTGGGGGGGCCAACGTCCTGACTTTC.

This rearrangement joins TRBV24-1 to TRBJ1-1; 7 positions match TRBD1. CDR1 is KGHDR and CDR2 is SFDVKD in the germline V gene. V gave up 9 bases and J gave up 2 bases; unmatched junction bases: 5. This CDR3 comprises 13 residues. The CDR3 sequence: CATSTGLNTEAFF. Here the CDR3 DNA reads TGTGCCACCTCGACAGGGTTAAACACTGAAGCTTTCTTT.

Ten or more counts support this clonotype. The chain links TRBV7-9 to TRBJ2-7, with 8 bases that match TRBD1. V lost 5 bases to trimming and J lost 0 bases; unmatched junction nucleotides: 12. CDR3 length equals 17 residues. CDR1 is SEHNR, CDR2 FQNEAQ, per germline (reference sequence). The CDR3 nucleotides are TGTGCCAGCAGCCGTAGTGTGACAGGGGTGGCCTCCTACGAGCAGTACTTC. Protein: CASSRSVTGVASYEQYF.

This clonotype was found many times. J is TRBJ2-7 and V is TRBV12-3 or TRBV12-4; TRBD1 is a possible D gene (6 bases). V was cut by 5 bases and J by 5 bases, with 16 bases left in between. The CDR3 consists of 14 residues. The chain's CDR3 is CASSPETGVDEQYF. CDR3 in DNA: TGTGCCAGCAGTCCAGAGACAGGAGTTGACGAGCAGTACTTC.

CDR3 in amino acids: CASSQDPGDRAGEGYTF. The CDR3 coding sequence is TGTGCCAGCAGCCAAGATCCGGGGGACAGGGCCGGGGAGGGCTACACCTTC. The J gene is TRBJ1-2, the V gene TRBV4-2; 9 bases match TRBD1. V lost 0 bases and J lost 8; bases outside the gene matches: 13. The CDR3 has 17 residues. Germline V gives CDR1 LGHNA, CDR2 YNFKEQ.

This clonotype was detected ten times or more. The chain couples TRBV27 to TRBJ1-6; 7 bases align to TRBD1. This CDR3 spans 14 amino acids. Trimming took 3 bases from V and 6 from J; bases not matched to a gene: 2. Germline V gene lookup returns CDR1 MNHEY and CDR2 SMNVEV (reference sequence). The CDR3 coding sequence is TGTGCCAGCAGTTTCGGACAGGTTAATTCACCCCTCCACTTT. It encodes CASSFGQVNSPLHF.

Points on this clonotype: The junction departs from germline at one end; a sequencing error may be responsible. The CDR3 spells CSASEGRGYAF. CDR3 nucleotide sequence: TGCAGCGCTTCCGAGGGGAGAGGCTACGCCTTC. The genes are TRBV29-1 and TRBJ1-2, with D possibly matching TRBD1 (5 bases). The CDR3 contains 11 residues. The germline gives CDR1 SQVTM, CDR2 ANQGSEA.

The chain recombines TRBV2 with TRBJ1-2; the match to TRBD1 covers 9 bases. The CDR3 length is 13 residues. Germline V CDR1 and CDR2: SNHLY, FYNNEI. The V segment lost 6 bases and the J segment 4 bases; nucleotides outside the gene matches: 3. CDR3 sequence: CASRGTGFYGYTF. The DNA for the CDR3 is TGTGCCAGCAGAGGGACAGGGTTCTATGGCTACACCTTC.